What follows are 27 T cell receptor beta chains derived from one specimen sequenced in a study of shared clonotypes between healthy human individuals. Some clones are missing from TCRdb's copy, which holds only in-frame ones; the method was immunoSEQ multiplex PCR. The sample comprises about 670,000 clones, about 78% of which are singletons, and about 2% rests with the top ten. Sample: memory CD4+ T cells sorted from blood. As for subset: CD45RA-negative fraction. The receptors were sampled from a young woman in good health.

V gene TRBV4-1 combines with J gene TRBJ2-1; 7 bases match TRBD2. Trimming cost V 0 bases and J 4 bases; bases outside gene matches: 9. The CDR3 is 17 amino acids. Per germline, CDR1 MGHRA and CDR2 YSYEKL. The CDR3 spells CASSQDRSSGIYNEQFF. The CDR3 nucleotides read TGCGCCAGCAGCCAAGATCGGTCTAGCGGAATTTACAATGAGCAGTTCTTC.

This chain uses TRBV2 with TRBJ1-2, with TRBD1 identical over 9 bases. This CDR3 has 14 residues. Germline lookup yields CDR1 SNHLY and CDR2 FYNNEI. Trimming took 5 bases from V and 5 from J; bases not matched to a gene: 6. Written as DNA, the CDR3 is TGTGCCAGCAGTTCCGGGACAGGGCCTTATGGCTACACCTTC. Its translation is CASSSGTGPYGYTF.

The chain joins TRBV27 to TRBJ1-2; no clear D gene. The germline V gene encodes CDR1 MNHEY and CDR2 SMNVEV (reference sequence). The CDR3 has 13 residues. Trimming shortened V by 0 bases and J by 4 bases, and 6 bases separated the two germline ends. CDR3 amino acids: CASSLSRGYGYTF. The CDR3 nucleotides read TGTGCCAGCAGTTTATCTCGGGGCTATGGCTACACCTTC.

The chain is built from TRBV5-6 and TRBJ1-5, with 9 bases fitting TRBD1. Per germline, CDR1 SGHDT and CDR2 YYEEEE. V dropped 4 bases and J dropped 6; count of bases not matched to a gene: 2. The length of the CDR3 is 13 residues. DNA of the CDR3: TGTGCCAGCAGCGGGACAGGGTTTCAGCCCCAGCATTTT. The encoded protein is CASSGTGFQPQHF.

The CDR3 sequence: CASSPGRSGYNEQFF. The DNA of the CDR3 is TGTGCCAGCAGCCCAGGGAGGAGCGGCTACAATGAGCAGTTCTTC. V and J are TRBV7-7 and TRBJ2-1, with D maybe TRBD2 (6 bases). This CDR3 region has 15 residues. The V and J ends lost 5 bases and 3 bases respectively, with 14 bases between them. CDR1 and CDR2 from the germline V gene are SSHAT and FNYEAQ (reference sequence). Drawing the rest from reference TRBV7-7 and TRBJ2-1, the complete variable domain is GAGVSQSPRYKVTKRGQDVTLRCDPISSHATLYWYQQALGQGPEFLTYFNYEAQPDKSGLPSDRFSAERPEGSISTLTIQRTEQRDSAMYRCASSPGRSGYNEQFFGPGTRLTVL.

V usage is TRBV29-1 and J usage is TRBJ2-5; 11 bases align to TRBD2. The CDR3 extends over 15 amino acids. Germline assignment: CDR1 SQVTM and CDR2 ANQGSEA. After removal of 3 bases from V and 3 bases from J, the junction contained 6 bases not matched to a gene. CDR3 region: CSVEASGRNKETQYF. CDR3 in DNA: TGCAGCGTTGAGGCTAGCGGGAGGAATAAAGAGACCCAGTACTTC.

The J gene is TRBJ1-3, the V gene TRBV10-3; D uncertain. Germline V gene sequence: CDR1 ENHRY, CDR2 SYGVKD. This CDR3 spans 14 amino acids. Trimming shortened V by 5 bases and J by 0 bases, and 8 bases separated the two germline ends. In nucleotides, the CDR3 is TGTGCCATCAGTTCCGGCAACTCTGGAAACACCATATATTTT. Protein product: CAISSGNSGNTIYF.

Here the CDR3 reads CASSLDLRGRARDEQFF. In DNA form, the CDR3 reads TGCGCCAGCAGCTTGGATTTACGCGGGAGGGCCAGAGATGAGCAGTTCTTC. This chain joins TRBV5-1 and TRBJ2-1; 9 bases fit TRBD2. Germline V gene sequence: CDR1 SGHRS, CDR2 YFSETQ. The CDR3 has 17 residues. The junction had 12 bases not matched to a gene; V was cut back by 0 bases and J by 8 bases.

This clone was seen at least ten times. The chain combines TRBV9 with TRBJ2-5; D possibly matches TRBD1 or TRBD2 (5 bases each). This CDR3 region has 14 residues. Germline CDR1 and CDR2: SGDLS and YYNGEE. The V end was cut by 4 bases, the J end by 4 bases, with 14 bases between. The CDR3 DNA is TGTGCCAGCAGCTCTTCCGGGACCGGAGAGACCCAGTACTTC. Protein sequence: CASSSSGTGETQYF.

DNA of the CDR3: TGTGCCAGCAGCTTGGGGACAGACGGGGCCAACGTCCTGACTTTC. This translates into CASSLGTDGANVLTF. V is TRBV11-3 and J is TRBJ2-6; 7 bases agree with TRBD1. Germline lookup yields CDR1 SGHNT and CDR2 YENEEA. V dropped 3 bases and J dropped 4; count of bases not matched to a gene: 3. CDR3 length equals 15 residues.

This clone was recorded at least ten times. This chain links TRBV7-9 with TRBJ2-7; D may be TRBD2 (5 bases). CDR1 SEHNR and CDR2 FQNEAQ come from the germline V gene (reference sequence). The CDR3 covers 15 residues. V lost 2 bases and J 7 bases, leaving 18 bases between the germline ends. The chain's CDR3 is CASSLNSPGSGEQYF. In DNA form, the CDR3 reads TGTGCCAGCAGCTTAAATAGTCCGGGGTCGGGGGAGCAGTACTTC.

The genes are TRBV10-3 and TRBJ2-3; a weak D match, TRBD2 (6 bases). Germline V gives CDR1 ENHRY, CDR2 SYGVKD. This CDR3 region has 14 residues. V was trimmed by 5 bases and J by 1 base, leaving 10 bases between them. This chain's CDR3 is CAISTGGGTDTQYF. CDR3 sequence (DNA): TGTGCCATCAGTACAGGCGGGGGCACAGATACGCAGTATTTT.

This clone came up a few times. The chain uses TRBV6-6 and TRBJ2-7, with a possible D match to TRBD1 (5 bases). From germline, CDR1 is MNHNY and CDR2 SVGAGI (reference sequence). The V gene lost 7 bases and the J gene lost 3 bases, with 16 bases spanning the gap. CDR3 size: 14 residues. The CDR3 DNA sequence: TGTGCCAGCAAGGCCGGGCAGGGCCTCTACGAGCAGTACTTC. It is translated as CASKAGQGLYEQYF.

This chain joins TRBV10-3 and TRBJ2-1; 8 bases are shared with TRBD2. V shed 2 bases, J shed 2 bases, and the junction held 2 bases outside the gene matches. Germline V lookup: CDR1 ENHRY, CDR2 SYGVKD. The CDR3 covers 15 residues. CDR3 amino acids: CAISETGLAYNEQFF. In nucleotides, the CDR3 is TGTGCCATCAGTGAGACGGGACTAGCCTACAATGAGCAGTTCTTC.

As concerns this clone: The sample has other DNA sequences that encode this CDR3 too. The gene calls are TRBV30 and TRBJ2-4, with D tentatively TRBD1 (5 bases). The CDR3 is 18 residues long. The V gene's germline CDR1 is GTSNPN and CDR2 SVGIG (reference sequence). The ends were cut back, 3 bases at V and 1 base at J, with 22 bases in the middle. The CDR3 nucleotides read TGTGCCTGGAGACAAGGATCCAGGGTTGTGGGGGCCAAAAACATTCAGTACTTC. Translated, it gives CAWRQGSRVVGAKNIQYF.

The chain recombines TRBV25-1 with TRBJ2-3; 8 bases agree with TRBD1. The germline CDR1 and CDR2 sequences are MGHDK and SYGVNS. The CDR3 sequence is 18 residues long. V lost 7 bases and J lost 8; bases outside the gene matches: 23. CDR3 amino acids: CASTTNPDRAEGQGTQYF. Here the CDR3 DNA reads TGTGCCAGCACCACGAACCCGGACAGGGCGGAGGGTCAAGGTACGCAGTATTTT.

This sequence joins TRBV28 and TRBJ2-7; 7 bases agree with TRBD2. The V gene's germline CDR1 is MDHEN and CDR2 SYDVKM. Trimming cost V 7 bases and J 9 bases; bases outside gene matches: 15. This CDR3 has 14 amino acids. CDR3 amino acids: CASNPGTTRLWQYF. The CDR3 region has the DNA TGTGCCAGCAATCCCGGGACTACCCGGTTGTGGCAGTACTTC.

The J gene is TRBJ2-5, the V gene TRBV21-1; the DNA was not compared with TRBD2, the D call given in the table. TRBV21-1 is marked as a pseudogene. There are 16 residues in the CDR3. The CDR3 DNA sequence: TGTGCCAGCAGCAAAGCTGGCGAGGGAGTTCGAGAGACCCAGTACTTC. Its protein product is CASSKAGEGVRETQYF.

The CDR3: CAWSGGQGNGYTF. The CDR3 DNA sequence: TGTGCCTGGAGTGGGGGACAGGGGAATGGCTACACCTTC. This chain links TRBV30 with TRBJ1-2; 10 bases agree with TRBD1. CDR1 is GTSNPN and CDR2 is SVGIG in the germline V gene (reference sequence). CDR3 size: 13 residues. The V segment lost 1 base and the J segment 6 bases; nucleotides outside the gene matches: 2.

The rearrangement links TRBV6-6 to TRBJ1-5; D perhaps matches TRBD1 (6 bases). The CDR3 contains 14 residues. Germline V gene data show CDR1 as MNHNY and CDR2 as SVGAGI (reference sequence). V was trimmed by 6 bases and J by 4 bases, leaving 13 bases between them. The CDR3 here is CASRTGGINQPQHF. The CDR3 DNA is TGTGCCAGCAGGACAGGCGGAATTAATCAGCCCCAGCATTTT.

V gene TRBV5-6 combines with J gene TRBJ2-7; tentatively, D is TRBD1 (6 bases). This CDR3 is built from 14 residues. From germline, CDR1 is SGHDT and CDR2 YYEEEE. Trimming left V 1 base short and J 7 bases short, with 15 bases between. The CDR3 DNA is TGTGCCAGCAGCTTGAGCAGGGGCCGGAGGGAGCAGTACTTC. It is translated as CASSLSRGRREQYF.

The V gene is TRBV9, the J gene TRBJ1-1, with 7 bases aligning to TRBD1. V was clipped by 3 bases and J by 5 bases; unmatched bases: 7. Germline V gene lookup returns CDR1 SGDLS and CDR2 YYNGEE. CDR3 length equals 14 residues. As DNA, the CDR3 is TGTGCCAGCAGCGGGAGACAGGGTTCAACTGAAGCTTTCTTT. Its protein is CASSGRQGSTEAFF.

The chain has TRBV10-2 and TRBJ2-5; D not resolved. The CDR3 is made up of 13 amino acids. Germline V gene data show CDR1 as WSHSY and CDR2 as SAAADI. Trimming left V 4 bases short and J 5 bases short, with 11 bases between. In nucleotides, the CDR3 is TGCGCCAGCAGTGGGCAGACCGGGGAGACCCAGTACTTC. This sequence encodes CASSGQTGETQYF.

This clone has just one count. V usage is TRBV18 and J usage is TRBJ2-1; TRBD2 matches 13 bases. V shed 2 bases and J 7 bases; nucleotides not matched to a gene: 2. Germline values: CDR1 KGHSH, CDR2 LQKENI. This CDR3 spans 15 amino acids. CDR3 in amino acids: CASSPGLAGANEQFF. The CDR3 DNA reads TGTGCCAGCTCACCAGGACTAGCGGGAGCTAATGAGCAGTTCTTC.

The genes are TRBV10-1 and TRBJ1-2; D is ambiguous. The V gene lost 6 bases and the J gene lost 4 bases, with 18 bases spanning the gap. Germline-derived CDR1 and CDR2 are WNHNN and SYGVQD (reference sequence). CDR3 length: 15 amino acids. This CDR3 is CASREILSASYGYTF. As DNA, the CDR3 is TGCGCCAGCAGGGAGATATTGAGCGCGTCCTATGGCTACACCTTC.

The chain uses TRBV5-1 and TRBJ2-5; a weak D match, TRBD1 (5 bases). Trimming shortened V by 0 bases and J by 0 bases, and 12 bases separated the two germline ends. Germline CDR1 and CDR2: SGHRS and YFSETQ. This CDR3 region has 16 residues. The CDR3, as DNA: TGCGCCAGCAGCTTGGAAGGGGTGGGGAACCAAGAGACCCAGTACTTC. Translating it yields CASSLEGVGNQETQYF. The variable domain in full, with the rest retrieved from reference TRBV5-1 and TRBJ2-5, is KAGVTQTPRYLIKTRGQQVTLSCSPISGHRSVSWYQQTPGQGLQFLFEYFSETQRNKGNFPGRFSGRQFSNSRSEMNVSTLELGDSALYLCASSLEGVGNQETQYFGPGTRLLVL.

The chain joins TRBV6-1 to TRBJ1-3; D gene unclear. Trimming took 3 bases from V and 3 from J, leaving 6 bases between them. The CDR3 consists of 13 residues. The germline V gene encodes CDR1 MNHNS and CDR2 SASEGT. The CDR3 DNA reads TGTGCCAGCAGTGACCCCTTTGGAAACACCATATATTTT. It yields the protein CASSDPFGNTIYF.